The T cell receptor beta chain under discussion was sequenced for a study of CD8 T cells in Susac syndrome. Study-wide results and limits: The CD4+ T cell repertoires that were profiled in Susac syndrome showed no clonal expansion.

Reverse transcription of roughly 0.5 to 1 ug RNA was performed with random hexamers. The CDR3 of TCR beta was amplified by immunoSEQ multiplex PCR across 54 Vbeta and 13 Jbeta. One entry per CDR3 protein results from TCRdb running MiXCR on the immunoSEQ multiplex PCR reads. The repertoire consists of roughly 250,000 distinct CDR3 sequences, with around 96% occurring once and the leading ten covering around 0.1%. Sequencing targeted TCR beta in blood CD8+ and CD4+ T cells. TEMRA cells underwent FACS enrichment and CD8+ and CD4+ T cells underwent negative isolation. Turning to this clonotype: Antigen specificity is unknown.

Germline lookup yields CDR1 SQVTM and CDR2 ANQGSEA. The CDR3 runs to 13 residues. Trimming removed 4 bases at V and 7 bases at J, with 16 bases between. The specimen was CD4+ T cells from PBMCs. The sequence derives from a human donor with Susac syndrome. This chain joins TRBV29-1 and TRBJ2-5; D possibly uses TRBD1 or TRBD2 (5 bases each). The CDR3 loop is CSVGTGAPGTQYF. The CDR3 coding sequence is TGCAGCGTTGGGACCGGGGCCCCAGGGACCCAGTACTTC.